The 22 T cell receptor beta chains listed next were all sequenced from one sample in a study of blood T cell repertoires in COVID-19. Only in-frame clones appear in the TCRdb table, and some are missing; sequencing was by immunoSEQ multiplex PCR. Of around 30,000 clones listed, roughly 90% were seen once; the top ten hold about 8%. Sequencing was done on a sample of peripheral blood. The receptors here all came from a man in his 70s with active or convalescent COVID-19.

V and J are TRBV7-6 and TRBJ2-2, with TRBD2 as a possible D gene (5 bases). This CDR3 is 15 amino acids long. The V gene lost 4 bases and the J gene lost 6 bases, with 15 bases spanning the gap. Germline V lookup: CDR1 SGHVS, CDR2 FNYEAQ. The CDR3 bases are TGTGCCAGCAGCTGGGCGGGCCGATCCTCCGGGGAGCTGTTTTTT. Residues: CASSWAGRSSGELFF.

This clone showed up just once. This sequence joins TRBV2 and TRBJ1-2; unclear D gene. CDR1 is SNHLY, CDR2 FYNNEI, per germline. Trimming shortened V by 3 bases and J by 3 bases, and 11 bases separated the two germline ends. This CDR3 contains 14 residues. CDR3 DNA: TGTGCCAGCAGTGAGGGGAGTTTGGACTATGGCTACACCTTC. Amino acid sequence: CASSEGSLDYGYTF.

The chain carries TRBV6-5 and TRBJ1-1, with D perhaps TRBD1 (5 bases). V shed 5 bases and J shed 1 base, with 11 bases lying between them. This CDR3 has 14 amino acids. From germline, CDR1 is MNHEY and CDR2 SVGAGI. The CDR3 DNA reads as TGTGCCAGCAGTCCCGACAGATCGAACACTGAAGCTTTCTTT. As protein: CASSPDRSNTEAFF.

The chain carries TRBV9 and TRBJ2-2; TRBD2 matches at 7 bases. The CDR3 runs to 16 residues. Germline CDR1 SGDLS, CDR2 YYNGEE. V lost 4 bases and J lost 4; bases outside the gene matches: 10. The CDR3: CASSRAGNSVTGELFF. Here the CDR3 DNA reads TGTGCCAGCAGCCGAGCGGGGAATTCGGTCACCGGGGAGCTGTTTTTT.

The V gene is TRBV2, the J gene TRBJ1-5; 12 bases line up with TRBD1. J lost 2 bases, V lost 5 bases, and 7 bases had no gene match. Germline lookup yields CDR1 SNHLY and CDR2 FYNNEI. This CDR3 is 17 amino acids long. The CDR3 nucleotides are TGTGCCAGCAGTCCCGGGACAGGGGGCTGGGGCAATCAGCCCCAGCATTTT. This encodes CASSPGTGGWGNQPQHF.

The rearrangement uses TRBV3-1 (or the pseudogene TRBV3-2) and TRBJ1-1; D is unclear. V lost 0 bases to trimming and J lost 10 bases, with 15 bases between them. The CDR3 is 14 residues long. From germline, CDR1 is LGHDT and CDR2 YNNKEL (reference sequence). The CDR3 DNA sequence: TGTGCCAGCAGCCAAGATCCCACCCCTCCGGGAGCTTTCTTT. It codes for CASSQDPTPPGAFF.

V gene TRBV19 combines with J gene TRBJ2-7, with D possibly TRBD2 on 7 matching bases. V was pared by 6 bases and J by 2 bases, with 17 bases between. The CDR3 is 15 amino acids. CDR1 LNHDA and CDR2 SQIVND come from the germline V gene (reference sequence). The CDR3 reads CASRKTGGLTYEQYF. In DNA, the CDR3 is TGTGCCAGTAGGAAAACGGGGGGCCTGACCTACGAGCAGTACTTC.

The gene calls are TRBV5-4 and TRBJ2-3; 9 bases are a match to TRBD1. The J segment lost 6 bases and the V segment lost 4 bases, leaving 6 bases of the junction unmatched. Germline CDR1 is SGHNT and CDR2 is YYREEE (reference sequence). CDR3 length: 14 residues. The CDR3 coding sequence is TGTGCCAGCAGCCCAGACAGGGGGTCCGATACGCAGTATTTT. It translates to CASSPDRGSDTQYF.

The chain employs TRBV7-9 and TRBJ1-2, with 7 bases lining up with TRBD1. V dropped 2 bases and J dropped 2; count of bases not matched to a gene: 2. The CDR3 has 14 residues. From germline, CDR1 is SEHNR and CDR2 FQNEAQ (reference sequence). CDR3 region: CASSLSTGNYGYTF. The CDR3 DNA reads TGTGCCAGCAGCTTATCGACAGGGAACTATGGCTACACCTTC. Full variable domain (remainder filled in from reference TRBV7-9 and TRBJ1-2): DTGVSQNPRHKITKRGQNVTFRCDPISEHNRLYWYRQTLGQGPEFLTYFQNEAQLEKSRLLSDRFSAERPKGSFSTLEIQRTEQGDSAMYLCASSLSTGNYGYTFGSGTRLTVV.

This clone occurred once. J is TRBJ2-5 and V is TRBV29-1; perhaps TRBD1 as D (6 bases). This CDR3 spans 14 amino acids. CDR1 and CDR2 from the germline V gene are SQVTM and ANQGSEA. Trimming removed 3 bases at V and 2 bases at J, with 13 bases between. In DNA, the CDR3 is TGCAGCGTTGATGTAGGGGGATTGCAAGAGACCCAGTACTTC. Translated: CSVDVGGLQETQYF.

This chain links TRBV13 with TRBJ2-7; D is perhaps TRBD1 (5 bases). V was clipped by 0 bases and J by 5 bases, with 8 bases between them. This CDR3 contains 13 residues. The germline gives CDR1 PRHDT, CDR2 FYEKMQ (reference sequence). CDR3: CASSLGAGNEQYF. The CDR3 region has the DNA TGTGCCAGCAGCTTAGGTGCAGGGAACGAGCAGTACTTC. Filled out from reference TRBV13 and TRBJ2-7, the complete variable domain reads AAGVIQSPRHLIKEKRETATLKCYPIPRHDTVYWYQQGPGQDPQFLISFYEKMQSDKGSIPDRFSAQQFSDYHSELNMSSLELGDSALYFCASSLGAGNEQYFGPGTRLTVT.

The genes are TRBV5-1 and TRBJ1-1; 9 bases are shared with TRBD1. Trimming took 0 bases from V and 10 from J; bases not matched to a gene: 7. This CDR3 spans 14 amino acids. The germline V gene has CDR1 SGHRS and CDR2 YFSETQ. CDR3 in amino acids: CASSLGEGQGLAFF. In nucleotides, the CDR3 is TGCGCCAGCAGCTTGGGGGAAGGACAGGGGCTAGCTTTCTTT.

For the CDR3, the DNA is TGTGCCAGCAGTCGGGACATCACTTCACCCCTCCACTTT. Translation: CASSRDITSPLHF. The chain uses TRBV7-3 and TRBJ1-6; maybe TRBD1 (6 bases). CDR1 SGHTA and CDR2 FQGTGA come from the germline V gene. Trimming removed 6 bases from V and 9 bases from J, with 12 bases in between. The CDR3 has 13 amino acids. The full variable domain, in which reference TRBV7-3 and TRBJ1-6 provide the parts outside the CDR3, is GAGVSQTPSNKVTEKGKYVELRCDPISGHTALYWYRQSLGQGPEFLIYFQGTGAADDSGLPNDRFFAVRPEGSVSTLKIQRTERGDSAVYLCASSRDITSPLHFGNGTRLTVT.

This clone was recorded a few times. The rearrangement joins TRBV11-2 to TRBJ2-7; 13 bases align to TRBD2. Germline CDR1 reads SGHAT; CDR2 reads FQNNGV. This CDR3 is 14 amino acids long. Losses at the gene ends were 5 bases for V and 4 bases for J; bases not matched to a gene: 2. DNA of the CDR3: TGTGCCAGCAGCCAGACTAGCGGGAGGTACGAGCAGTACGTC. Protein sequence: CASSQTSGRYEQYV.

The rearrangement links TRBV30 to TRBJ2-1, with 10 bases fitting TRBD2. The V segment lost 7 bases and the J segment 10 bases; nucleotides outside the gene matches: 13. The germline gives CDR1 GTSNPN, CDR2 SVGIG (reference sequence). This CDR3 spans 14 amino acids. In nucleotides, the CDR3 is TGTGCCTCCGGGGGAGCGGGGGGGCTTAGCGAGCAGTTCTTC. Encoded protein: CASGGAGGLSEQFF.

This clone appeared once. The CDR3 is CASSTVRENQPQHF. CDR3 DNA sequence: TGTGCCAGTAGTACCGTTCGGGAGAATCAGCCCCAGCATTTT. This chain uses TRBV19 with TRBJ1-5; D is uncertain. This CDR3 is built from 14 residues. Deletions cut 4 bases from V and 4 bases from J, with 11 bases between. CDR1 and CDR2 from the germline V gene are LNHDA and SQIVND (reference sequence).

The V call is TRBV5-1, the J call TRBJ2-1; 7 positions match TRBD2. CDR3 length: 13 amino acids. Trimming at V came to 5 bases and at J to 3 bases, leaving 2 bases not matched to a gene. Germline V gene lookup returns CDR1 SGHRS and CDR2 YFSETQ. The CDR3 sequence is CASRASGYNEQFF. DNA of the CDR3: TGCGCCAGCAGGGCTAGCGGCTACAATGAGCAGTTCTTC.

This clone has only one observation. The CDR3, as DNA: TGTGCCAGCAGCGGGACTAGCGGCACCTACGAAGAGCAGTACTTC. Translated, it gives CASSGTSGTYEEQYF. V gene TRBV6-5 combines with J gene TRBJ2-7, with 11 positions matching TRBD2. Germline trimming cut 6 bases from V and 7 bases from J; bases unmatched to any gene: 11. This CDR3 has 15 residues. Per the germline V gene, CDR1 is MNHEY and CDR2 is SVGAGI.

This clone appeared a single time. The chain has TRBV5-4 and TRBJ2-4, with D perhaps matching TRBD1 (5 bases). V gave up 4 bases and J gave up 5 bases, with 16 bases separating them. The CDR3 is 15 amino acids. Germline CDR1 and CDR2: SGHNT and YYREEE (reference sequence). Written as DNA, the CDR3 is TGTGCCAGCAGCCCGGCATGGGGCACCGAAAACATTCAGTACTTC. Translated: CASSPAWGTENIQYF.

The rearrangement joins TRBV7-9 to TRBJ2-7, with TRBD1 matching 10 bases. Germline CDR1 reads SEHNR; CDR2 reads FQNEAQ (reference sequence). With 7 bases clipped from V and 6 bases from J, the junction kept 6 bases outside the gene matches. The CDR3 is made up of 13 amino acids. The DNA of the CDR3 is TGTGCCAGCACCTTCGGGACAGGGGTCGAGCAGTACGTC. Its protein product is CASTFGTGVEQYV.

The V gene is TRBV5-1, the J gene TRBJ2-1, with 13 bases lining up with TRBD2. This CDR3 region has 20 residues. The V gene end was trimmed by 1 base and the J gene end by 8 bases; junction bases not matched to a gene: 18. Germline CDR1 is SGHRS and CDR2 is YFSETQ. CDR3 in amino acids: CASSLPLAESGTSGTDEQFF. The CDR3 bases are TGCGCCAGCAGCTTGCCACTGGCTGAATCCGGGACTAGCGGGACCGATGAGCAGTTCTTC.

The rearrangement joins TRBV24-1 to TRBJ2-2; D gene uncertain. V lost 0 bases to trimming and J lost 1 base, with 11 bases between them. The CDR3 contains 17 residues. Germline CDR1 KGHDR, CDR2 SFDVKD. CDR3 DNA sequence: TGTGCCACCAGTGATTTGTCGCGTGGGCAGAACACCGGGGAGCTGTTTTTT. It is translated as CATSDLSRGQNTGELFF.